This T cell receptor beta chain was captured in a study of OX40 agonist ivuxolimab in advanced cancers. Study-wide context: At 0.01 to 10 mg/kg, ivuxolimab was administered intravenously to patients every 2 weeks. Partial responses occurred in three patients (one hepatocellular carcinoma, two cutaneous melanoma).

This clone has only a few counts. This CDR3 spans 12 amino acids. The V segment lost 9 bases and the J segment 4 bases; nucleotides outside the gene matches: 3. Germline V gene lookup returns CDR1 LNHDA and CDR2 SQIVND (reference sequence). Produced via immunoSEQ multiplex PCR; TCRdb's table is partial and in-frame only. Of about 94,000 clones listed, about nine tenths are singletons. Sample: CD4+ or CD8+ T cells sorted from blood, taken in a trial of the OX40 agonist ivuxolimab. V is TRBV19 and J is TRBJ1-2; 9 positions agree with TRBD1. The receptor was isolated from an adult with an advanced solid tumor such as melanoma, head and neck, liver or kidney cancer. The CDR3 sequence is CASQTGGYGYTF. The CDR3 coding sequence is TGTGCCAGCCAGACAGGGGGCTATGGCTACACCTTC. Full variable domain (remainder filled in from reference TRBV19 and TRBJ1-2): DGGITQSPKYLFRKEGQNVTLSCEQNLNHDAMYWYRQDPGQGLRLIYYSQIVNDFQKGDIAEGYSVSREKKESFPLTVTSAQKNPTAFYLCASQTGGYGYTFGSGTRLTVV.